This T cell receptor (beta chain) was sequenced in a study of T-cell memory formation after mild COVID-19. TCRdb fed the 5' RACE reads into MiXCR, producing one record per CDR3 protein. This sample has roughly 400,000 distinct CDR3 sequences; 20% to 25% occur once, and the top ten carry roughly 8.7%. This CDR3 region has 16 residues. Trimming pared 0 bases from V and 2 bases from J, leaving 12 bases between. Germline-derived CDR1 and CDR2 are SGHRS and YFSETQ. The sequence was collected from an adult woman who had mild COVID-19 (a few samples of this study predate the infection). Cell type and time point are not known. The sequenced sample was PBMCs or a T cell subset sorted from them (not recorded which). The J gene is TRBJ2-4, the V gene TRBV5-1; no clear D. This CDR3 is CASSLVLRGTKNIQYF. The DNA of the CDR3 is TGCGCCAGCAGCTTGGTTCTGAGAGGAACCAAAAACATTCAGTACTTC. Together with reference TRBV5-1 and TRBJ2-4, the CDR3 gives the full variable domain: KAGVTQTPRYLIKTRGQQVTLSCSPISGHRSVSWYQQTPGQGLQFLFEYFSETQRNKGNFPGRFSGRQFSNSRSEMNVSTLELGDSALYLCASSLVLRGTKNIQYFGAGTRLSVL.